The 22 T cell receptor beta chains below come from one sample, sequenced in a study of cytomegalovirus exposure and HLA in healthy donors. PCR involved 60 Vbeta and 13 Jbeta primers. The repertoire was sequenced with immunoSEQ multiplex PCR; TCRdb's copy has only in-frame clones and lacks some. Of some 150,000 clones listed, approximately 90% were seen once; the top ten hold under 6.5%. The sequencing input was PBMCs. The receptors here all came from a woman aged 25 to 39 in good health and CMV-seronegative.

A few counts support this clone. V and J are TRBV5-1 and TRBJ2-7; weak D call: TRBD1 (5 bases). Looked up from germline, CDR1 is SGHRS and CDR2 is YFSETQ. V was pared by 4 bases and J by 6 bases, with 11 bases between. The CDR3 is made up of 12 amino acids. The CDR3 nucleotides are TGCGCCAGCAGCCTGTCAGGGATCGAGCAGTACTTC. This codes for CASSLSGIEQYF.

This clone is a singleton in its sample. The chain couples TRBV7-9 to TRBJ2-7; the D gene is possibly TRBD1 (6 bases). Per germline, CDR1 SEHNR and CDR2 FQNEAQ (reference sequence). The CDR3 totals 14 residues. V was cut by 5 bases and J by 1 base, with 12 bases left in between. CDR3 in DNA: TGTGCCAGCAGCCGGGACGGACAGTCCTACGAGCAGTACTTC. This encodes CASSRDGQSYEQYF.

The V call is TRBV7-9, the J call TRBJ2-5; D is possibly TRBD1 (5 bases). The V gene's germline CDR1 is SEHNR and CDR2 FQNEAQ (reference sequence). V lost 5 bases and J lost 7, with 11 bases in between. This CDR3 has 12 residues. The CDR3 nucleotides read TGTGCCAGCAGCCCAGGGTCGGGGACCCAGTACTTC. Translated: CASSPGSGTQYF.

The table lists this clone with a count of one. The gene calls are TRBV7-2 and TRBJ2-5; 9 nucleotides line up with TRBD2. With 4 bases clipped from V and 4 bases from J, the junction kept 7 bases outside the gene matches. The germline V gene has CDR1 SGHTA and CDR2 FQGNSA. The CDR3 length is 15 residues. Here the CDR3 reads CASSSRGGGTETQYF. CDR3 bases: TGTGCCAGCAGCTCGCGGGGGGGCGGGACAGAGACCCAGTACTTC.

The CDR3 protein is CASSPGLAGFTDTQYF. The DNA of the CDR3 is TGTGCCAGCAGCCCCGGACTAGCGGGATTCACAGATACGCAGTATTTT. J is TRBJ2-3 and V is TRBV11-3; 12 bases are shared with TRBD2. The CDR3 contains 16 residues. The V gene end was trimmed by 5 bases and the J gene end by 2 bases; junction bases not matched to a gene: 5. Per germline, CDR1 SGHNT and CDR2 YENEEA.

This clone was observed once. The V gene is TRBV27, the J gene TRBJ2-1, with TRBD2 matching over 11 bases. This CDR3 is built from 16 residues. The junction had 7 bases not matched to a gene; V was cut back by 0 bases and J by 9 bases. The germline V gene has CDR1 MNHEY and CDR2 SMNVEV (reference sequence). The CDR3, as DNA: TGTGCCAGCAGTTTATCGAGGCTAGCGGGAGGAGGTGAGCAGTTCTTC. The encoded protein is CASSLSRLAGGGEQFF.

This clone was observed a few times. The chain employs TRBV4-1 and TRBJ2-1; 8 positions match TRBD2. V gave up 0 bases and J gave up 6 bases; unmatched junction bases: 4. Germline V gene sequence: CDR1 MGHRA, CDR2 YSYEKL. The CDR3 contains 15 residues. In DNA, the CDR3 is TGCGCCAGCAGCCAAGACGGCGGGGGGACCAATGAGCAGTTCTTC. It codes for CASSQDGGGTNEQFF.

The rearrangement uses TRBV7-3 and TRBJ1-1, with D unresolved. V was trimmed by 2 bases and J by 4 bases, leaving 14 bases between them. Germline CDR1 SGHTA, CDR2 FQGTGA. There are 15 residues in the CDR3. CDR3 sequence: CASSLGLGGFTEAFF. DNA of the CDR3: TGTGCCAGCAGCTTAGGTCTGGGCGGGTTCACTGAAGCTTTCTTT. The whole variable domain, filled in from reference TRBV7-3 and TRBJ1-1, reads GAGVSQTPSNKVTEKGKYVELRCDPISGHTALYWYRQSLGQGPEFLIYFQGTGAADDSGLPNDRFFAVRPEGSVSTLKIQRTERGDSAVYLCASSLGLGGFTEAFFGQGTRLTVV.

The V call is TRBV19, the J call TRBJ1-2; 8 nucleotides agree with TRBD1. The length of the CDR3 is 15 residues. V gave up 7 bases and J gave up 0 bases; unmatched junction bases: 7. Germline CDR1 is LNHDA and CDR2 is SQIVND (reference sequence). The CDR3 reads CASTPDRVTNYGYTF. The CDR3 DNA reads TGTGCCAGTACCCCGGACAGGGTAACTAACTATGGCTACACCTTC.

CDR3 in amino acids: CASSLSVANYGYTF. The CDR3 nucleotides are TGTGCCAGCAGTTTATCGGTCGCTAACTATGGCTACACCTTC. The rearrangement uses TRBV28 and TRBJ1-2; D is unresolved. V lost 1 base and J 0 bases, leaving 6 bases between the germline ends. The length of the CDR3 is 14 residues. The V gene's germline CDR1 is MDHEN and CDR2 SYDVKM.

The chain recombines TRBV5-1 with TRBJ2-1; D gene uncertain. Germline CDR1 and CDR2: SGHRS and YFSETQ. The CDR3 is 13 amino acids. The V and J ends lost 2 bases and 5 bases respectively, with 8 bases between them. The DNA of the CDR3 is TGCGCCAGCAGCTTCCTAAGTAACAATGAGCAGTTCTTC. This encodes CASSFLSNNEQFF.

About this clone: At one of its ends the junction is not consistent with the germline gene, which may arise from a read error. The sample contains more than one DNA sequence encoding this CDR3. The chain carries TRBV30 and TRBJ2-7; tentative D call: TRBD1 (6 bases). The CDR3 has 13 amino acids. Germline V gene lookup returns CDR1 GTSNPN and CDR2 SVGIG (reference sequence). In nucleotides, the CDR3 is TGTGCCTGGGATACTATAACAGGGACCGAGCAATACTTC. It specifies CAWDTITGTEQYF.

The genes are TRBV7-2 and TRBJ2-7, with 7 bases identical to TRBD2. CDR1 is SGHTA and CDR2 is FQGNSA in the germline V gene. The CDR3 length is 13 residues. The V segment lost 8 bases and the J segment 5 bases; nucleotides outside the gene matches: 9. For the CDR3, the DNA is TGTGCCAGCCGTCAAAGCGGGAACCACGAGCAGTACTTC. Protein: CASRQSGNHEQYF.

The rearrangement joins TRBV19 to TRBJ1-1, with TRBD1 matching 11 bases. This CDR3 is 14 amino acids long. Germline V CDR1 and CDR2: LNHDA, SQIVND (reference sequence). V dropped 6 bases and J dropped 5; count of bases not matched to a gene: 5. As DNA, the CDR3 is TGTGCCAGTAGGATCGGACAGGGGGCAACTGAAGCTTTCTTT. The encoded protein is CASRIGQGATEAFF.

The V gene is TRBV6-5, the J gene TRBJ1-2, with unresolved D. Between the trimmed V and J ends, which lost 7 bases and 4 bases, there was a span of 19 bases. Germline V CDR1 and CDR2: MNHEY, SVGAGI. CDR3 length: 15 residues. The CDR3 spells CASTPRRGPGYGYTF. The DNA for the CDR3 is TGTGCCAGCACCCCCCGGCGAGGGCCGGGCTATGGCTACACCTTC.

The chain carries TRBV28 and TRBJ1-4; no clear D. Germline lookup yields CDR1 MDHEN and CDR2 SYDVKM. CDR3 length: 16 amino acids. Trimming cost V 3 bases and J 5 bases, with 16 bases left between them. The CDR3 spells CASSFFSGGRNEKLFF. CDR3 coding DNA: TGTGCCAGCAGTTTTTTCTCGGGAGGGAGGAATGAAAAACTGTTTTTT.

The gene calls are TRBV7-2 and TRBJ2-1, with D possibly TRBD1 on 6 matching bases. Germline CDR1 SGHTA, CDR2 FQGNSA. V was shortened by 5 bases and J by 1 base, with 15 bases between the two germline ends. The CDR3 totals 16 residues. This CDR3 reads CASSVGQSESYNEQFF. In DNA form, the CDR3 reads TGTGCCAGCAGCGTCGGACAGTCGGAGTCCTACAATGAGCAGTTCTTC.

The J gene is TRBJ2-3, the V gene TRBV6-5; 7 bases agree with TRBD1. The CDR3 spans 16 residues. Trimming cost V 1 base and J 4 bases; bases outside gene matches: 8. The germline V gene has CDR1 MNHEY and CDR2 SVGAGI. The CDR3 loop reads CASSYYRGGIADTQYF. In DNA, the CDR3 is TGTGCCAGCAGTTACTACAGGGGTGGGATTGCAGATACGCAGTATTTT.

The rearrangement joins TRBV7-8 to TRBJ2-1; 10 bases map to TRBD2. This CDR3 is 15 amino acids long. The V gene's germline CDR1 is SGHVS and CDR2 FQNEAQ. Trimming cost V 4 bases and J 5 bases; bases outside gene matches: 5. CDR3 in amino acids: CASSYSGTSDNEQFF. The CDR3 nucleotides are TGTGCCAGCAGCTACTCCGGGACTAGCGACAATGAGCAGTTCTTC. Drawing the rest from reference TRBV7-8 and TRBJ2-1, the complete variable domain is GAGVSQSPRYKVAKRGQDVALRCDPISGHVSLFWYQQALGQGPEFLTYFQNEAQLDKSGLPSDRFFAERPEGSVSTLKIQRTQQEDSAVYLCASSYSGTSDNEQFFGPGTRLTVL.

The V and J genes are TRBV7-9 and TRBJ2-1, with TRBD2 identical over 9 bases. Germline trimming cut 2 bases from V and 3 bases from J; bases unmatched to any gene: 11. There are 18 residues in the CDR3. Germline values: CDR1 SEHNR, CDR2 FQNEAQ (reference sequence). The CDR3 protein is CASSLPRYLAGIYNEQFF. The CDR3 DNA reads TGTGCCAGCAGCTTACCTAGATACCTAGCGGGAATCTACAATGAGCAGTTCTTC.

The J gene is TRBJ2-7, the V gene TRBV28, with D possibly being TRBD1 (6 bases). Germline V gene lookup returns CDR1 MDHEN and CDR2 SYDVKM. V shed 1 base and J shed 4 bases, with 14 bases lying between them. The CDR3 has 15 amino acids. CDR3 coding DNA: TGTGCCAGCAGTTTATCCGGGACATTATCTTACGAGCAGTACTTC. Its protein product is CASSLSGTLSYEQYF. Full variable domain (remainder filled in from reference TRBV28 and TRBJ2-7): DVKVTQSSRYLVKRTGEKVFLECVQDMDHENMFWYRQDPGLGLRLIYFSYDVKMKEKGDIPEGYSVSREKKERFSLILESASTNQTSMYLCASSLSGTLSYEQYFGPGTRLTVT.

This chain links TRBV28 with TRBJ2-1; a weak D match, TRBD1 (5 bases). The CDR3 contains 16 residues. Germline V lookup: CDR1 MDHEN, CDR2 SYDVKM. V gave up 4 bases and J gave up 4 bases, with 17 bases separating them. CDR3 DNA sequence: TGTGCCAGCAGTTACGCAGGGTCTGTAAGGTACAATGAGCAGTTCTTC. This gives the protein CASSYAGSVRYNEQFF.